This T cell receptor beta chain was sequenced during a study of cytomegalovirus exposure and HLA in healthy donors. Overall study context: Researchers previously reported finding roughly 120 million unique TCR beta sequences from roughly 180 million T cells. A data release that came early held approximately 92 million unique TCRs from HLA-typed donors.

Study-level results: Analyses of presence and absence presupposed an approximately uniform sequencing depth across donors.

The CDR3 has 16 residues. The germline V gene encodes CDR1 LNHDA and CDR2 SQIVND (reference sequence). A note on this clone: The antigen is undetermined. A read error may account for a junction end that differs from germline.

The primer mix had 60 Vbeta and 13 Jbeta primers. Methods used by the authors: Unique TCR beta chains numbered around 80 million in a later analysis, with roughly 10 million shared. The data were produced by immunoSEQ multiplex PCR, yet TCRdb's version contains in-frame clones alone and is incomplete. For V, J and clone size, that table is used; D and trimming come from the DNA. The sample totals roughly 27,000 clones. The TCR originated in a man aged 25-40 years in good health and CMV-seronegative. This chain joins TRBV19 and TRBJ2-1; possible D gene TRBD1, 6 bases. Sequencing used PBMCs. Written as DNA, the CDR3 is TGTGCCAGTAATATAGGCCAGGGGAGCTCCTACAATGAGCAGTTCTTC. Its translation: CASNIGQGSSYNEQFF.